Following are 9 T cell receptor beta chains from one sample sequenced in a study of blood T cell repertoires in COVID-19. Measured with immunoSEQ multiplex PCR; TCRdb has only the in-frame clones, and not every one. In the table there are approximately 75,000 clones, over 65% of which are singletons. The sequencing sample was made of peripheral blood. The receptors were sampled from an elderly woman with acute or convalescent COVID-19.

CDR3 DNA sequence: TGTGCCTGGAGCAGGGGGGTGGGCCAAGAGACCCAGTACTTC. It is translated as CAWSRGVGQETQYF. J is TRBJ2-5 and V is TRBV30; maybe TRBD1 (7 bases). This CDR3 comprises 14 residues. Germline V gives CDR1 GTSNPN, CDR2 SVGIG (reference sequence). V lost 3 bases and J lost 1, with 12 bases in between.

V and J are TRBV24-1 and TRBJ1-2, with 9 bases matching TRBD1. CDR3 length equals 16 residues. The trim removed 4 bases at V and 6 bases at J, leaving 11 bases unmatched. The germline V gene has CDR1 KGHDR and CDR2 SFDVKD. As DNA, the CDR3 is TGTGCCACCAGTGACCCTCCGGGACAGGGTACTCATGGCTACACCTTC. Encoded protein: CATSDPPGQGTHGYTF.

The rearrangement joins TRBV27 to TRBJ1-6; D remains unclear. Germline V lookup: CDR1 MNHEY, CDR2 SMNVEV (reference sequence). Trimming stripped 9 bases from V and 7 bases from J, with 10 bases between. The CDR3 is 12 amino acids. The CDR3 region is CARPQKNSPLHF. The DNA of the CDR3 is TGTGCCAGACCCCAGAAGAATTCACCCCTCCACTTT.

The CDR3 nucleotides are TGTGCCAGCTCACCGGTCATAGCGGGGGGTGGCACAGATACGCAGTATTTT. Amino acids: CASSPVIAGGGTDTQYF. The gene calls are TRBV18 and TRBJ2-3, with 10 positions matching TRBD2. Germline V gene sequence: CDR1 KGHSH, CDR2 LQKENI. V trimming: 3 bases; J trimming: 1 base; junction bases outside the gene matches: 7. The CDR3 spans 17 residues.

The chain couples TRBV2 to TRBJ2-4; possibly TRBD1 for D (6 bases). This CDR3 spans 16 amino acids. Germline CDR1 reads SNHLY; CDR2 reads FYNNEI. V was trimmed by 4 bases and J by 0 bases, leaving 13 bases between them. The CDR3 spells CASSALGAAAKNIQYF. The CDR3 DNA sequence: TGTGCCAGCAGTGCGTTGGGGGCGGCAGCCAAAAACATTCAGTACTTC.

The chain joins TRBV7-2 to TRBJ1-1, with 8 bases fitting TRBD1. The germline gives CDR1 SGHTA, CDR2 FQGNSA. This CDR3 is built from 15 residues. The ends lost 4 bases at V and 5 bases at J; junction bases unmatched: 9. The CDR3 region is CASSSADRVRTEAFF. CDR3 DNA: TGTGCCAGCAGCTCGGCGGACAGGGTGAGGACTGAAGCTTTCTTT.

The V and J genes are TRBV5-6 and TRBJ1-1, with TRBD1 identical over 11 bases. There are 17 residues in the CDR3. Germline CDR1 SGHDT, CDR2 YYEEEE. V lost 4 bases to trimming and J lost 2 bases; unmatched junction nucleotides: 10. The CDR3 nucleotides are TGTGCCAGCAGCCTCGGACAGGGGGCGCGTATCAACACTGAAGCTTTCTTT. This gives the protein CASSLGQGARINTEAFF.

This sequence joins TRBV15 and TRBJ1-1, with a weak D call TRBD1 (5 bases). Germline CDR1 is LNHNV and CDR2 is YYDKDF (reference sequence). Trimming pared 4 bases from V and 0 bases from J, leaving 9 bases between. The CDR3 totals 14 residues. Written as DNA, the CDR3 is TGTGCCACCAGCATTGACAGAGTGAACACTGAAGCTTTCTTT. This codes for CATSIDRVNTEAFF.

The chain uses TRBV4-2 and TRBJ1-4; 7 bases agree with TRBD1. The CDR3 totals 14 residues. Unmatched junction bases numbered 5, after V lost 4 bases and J lost 6 bases. The germline V gene has CDR1 LGHNA and CDR2 YNFKEQ. This CDR3 reads CASSRDSFDEKLFF. The CDR3 coding sequence is TGTGCCAGCAGCCGGGACAGTTTCGATGAAAAACTGTTTTTT.